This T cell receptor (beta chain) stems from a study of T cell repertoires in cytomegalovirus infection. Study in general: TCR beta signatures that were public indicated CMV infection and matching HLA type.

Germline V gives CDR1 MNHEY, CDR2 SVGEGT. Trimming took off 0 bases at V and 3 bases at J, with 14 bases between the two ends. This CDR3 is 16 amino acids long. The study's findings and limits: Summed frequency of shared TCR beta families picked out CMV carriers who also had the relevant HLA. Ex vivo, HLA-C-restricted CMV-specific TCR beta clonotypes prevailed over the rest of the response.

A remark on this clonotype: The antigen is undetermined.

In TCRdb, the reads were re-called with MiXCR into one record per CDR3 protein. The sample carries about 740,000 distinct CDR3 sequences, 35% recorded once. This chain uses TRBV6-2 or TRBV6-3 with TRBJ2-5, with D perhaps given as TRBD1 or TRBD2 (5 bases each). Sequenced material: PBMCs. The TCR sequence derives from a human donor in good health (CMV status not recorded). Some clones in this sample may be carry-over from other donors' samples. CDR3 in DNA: TGTGCCAGCAGTTACTCCCTCGGGGCAGGAAAAGAGACCCAGTACTTC. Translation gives CASSYSLGAGKETQYF.